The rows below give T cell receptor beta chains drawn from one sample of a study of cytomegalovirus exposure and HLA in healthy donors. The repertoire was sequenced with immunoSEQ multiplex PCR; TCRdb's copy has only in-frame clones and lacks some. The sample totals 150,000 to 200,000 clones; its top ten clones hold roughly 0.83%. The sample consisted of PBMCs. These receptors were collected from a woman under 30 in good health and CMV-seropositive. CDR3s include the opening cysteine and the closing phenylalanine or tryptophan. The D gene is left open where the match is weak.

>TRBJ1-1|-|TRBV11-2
CASSFIGRGNKNTEAFF
TGTGCCAGCAGCTTTATCGGTAGGGGCAACAAGAACACTGAAGCTTTCTTT
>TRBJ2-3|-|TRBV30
CAWSVGSPSTDTQYF
TGTGCCTGGAGCGTGGGTAGCCCTAGCACAGATACGCAGTATTTT
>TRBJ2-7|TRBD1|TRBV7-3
CASSWGQSDEQYF
TGTGCCAGCAGCTGGGGACAGAGCGACGAGCAGTACTTC
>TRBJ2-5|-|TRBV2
CASNERYQETQYF
TGTGCCAGCAACGAGAGATACCAAGAGACCCAGTACTTC
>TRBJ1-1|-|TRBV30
CAWSGGPVNTEAFF
TGTGCCTGGAGTGGCGGCCCCGTGAACACTGAAGCTTTCTTT
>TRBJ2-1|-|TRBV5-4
CASSFQGLDEQFF
TGTGCCAGCAGTTTTCAGGGGTTGGATGAGCAGTTCTTC
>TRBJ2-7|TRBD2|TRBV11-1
CASSSRRLAGSGYEQYF
TGTGCCAGCAGCTCCCGGAGACTAGCGGGATCAGGATACGAGCAGTACTTC
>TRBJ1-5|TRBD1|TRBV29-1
CSVVVTGGINQPQHF
TGCAGCGTTGTGGTGACAGGGGGCATCAATCAGCCCCAGCATTTT
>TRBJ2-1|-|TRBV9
CASSSLQGSLYNEQFF
TGTGCCAGCAGCTCTCTACAGGGAAGCCTCTACAATGAGCAGTTCTTC
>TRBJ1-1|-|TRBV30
CAWSKQVNTEAFF
TGTGCCTGGAGTAAACAAGTAAACACTGAAGCTTTCTTT
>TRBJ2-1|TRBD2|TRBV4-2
CASSTSGGANEQFF
TGTGCCAGCTCGACTAGCGGGGGGGCCAATGAGCAGTTCTTC
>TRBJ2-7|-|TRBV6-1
CASDRGSSYEQYF
TGTGCCAGCGACCGGGGGAGCTCCTACGAGCAGTACTTC
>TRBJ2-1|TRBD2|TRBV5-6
CASLSDGGYSYNEQFF
TGTGCCAGCCTCTCTGACGGGGGGTATTCCTACAATGAGCAGTTCTTC
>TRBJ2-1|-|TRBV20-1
CSAGGAAEQFF
TGCAGTGCCGGGGGAGCGGCTGAGCAGTTCTTC
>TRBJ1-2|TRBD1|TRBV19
CASKRQGVYGYTF
TGTGCCAGTAAGCGTCAGGGGGTCTATGGCTACACCTTC
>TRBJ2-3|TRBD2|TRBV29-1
CSVEGRVSDTQYF
TGCAGCGTTGAGGGGAGGGTATCAGATACGCAGTATTTT
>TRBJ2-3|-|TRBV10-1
CASSEGQLGPTDTQYF
TGCGCCAGCAGTGAGGGACAGCTAGGACCAACAGATACGCAGTATTTT
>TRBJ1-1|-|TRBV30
CAWSQTVNTEAFF
TGTGCCTGGAGTCAAACAGTCAACACTGAAGCTTTCTTT